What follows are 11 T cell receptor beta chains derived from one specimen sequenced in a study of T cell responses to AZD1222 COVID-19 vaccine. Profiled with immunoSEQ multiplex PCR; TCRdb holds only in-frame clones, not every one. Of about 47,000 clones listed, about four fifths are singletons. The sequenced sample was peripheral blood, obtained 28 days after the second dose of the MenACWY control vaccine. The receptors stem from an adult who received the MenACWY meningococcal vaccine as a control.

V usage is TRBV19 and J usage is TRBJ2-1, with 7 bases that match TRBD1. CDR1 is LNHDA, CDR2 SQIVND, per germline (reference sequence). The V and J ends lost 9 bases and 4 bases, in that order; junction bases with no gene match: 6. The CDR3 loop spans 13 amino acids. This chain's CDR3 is CASRTGGYNEQFF. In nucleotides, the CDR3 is TGTGCCAGCAGGACAGGAGGATACAATGAGCAGTTCTTC.

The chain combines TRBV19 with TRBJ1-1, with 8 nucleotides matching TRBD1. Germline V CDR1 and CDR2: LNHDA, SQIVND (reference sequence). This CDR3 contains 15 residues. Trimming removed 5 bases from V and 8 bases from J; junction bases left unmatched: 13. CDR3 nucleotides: TGTGCCAGTAGTCCCAAGGACAGGGTTGGAGGGGAAGCTTTCTTT. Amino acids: CASSPKDRVGGEAFF. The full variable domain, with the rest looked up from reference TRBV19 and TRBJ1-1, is DGGITQSPKYLFRKEGQNVTLSCEQNLNHDAMYWYRQDPGQGLRLIYYSQIVNDFQKGDIAEGYSVSREKKESFPLTVTSAQKNPTAFYLCASSPKDRVGGEAFFGQGTRLTVV.

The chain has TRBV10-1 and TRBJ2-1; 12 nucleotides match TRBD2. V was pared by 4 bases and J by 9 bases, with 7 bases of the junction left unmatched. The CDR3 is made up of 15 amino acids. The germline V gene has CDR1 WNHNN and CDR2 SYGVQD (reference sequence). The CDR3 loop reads CASSVTTSGSGEQFF. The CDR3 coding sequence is TGCGCCAGCAGTGTTACGACTAGCGGGAGCGGTGAGCAGTTCTTC.

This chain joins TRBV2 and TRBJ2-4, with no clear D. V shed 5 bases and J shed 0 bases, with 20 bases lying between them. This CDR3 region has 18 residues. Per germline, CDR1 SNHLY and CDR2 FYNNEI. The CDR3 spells CASSRSPGSSLAKNIQYF. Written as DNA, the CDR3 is TGTGCCAGCAGTCGCTCCCCTGGATCCTCCTTAGCCAAAAACATTCAGTACTTC.

CDR3 region: CASSEARSAGAQHF. CDR3 nucleotide sequence: TGTGCCAGCAGTGAAGCTAGGTCCGCGGGGGCCCAGCATTTT. V is TRBV6-1 and J is TRBJ1-5, with D possibly matching TRBD1 (5 bases). There are 14 residues in the CDR3. V shed 0 bases and J shed 11 bases, with 14 bases lying between them. The germline CDR1 and CDR2 sequences are MNHNS and SASEGT.

In DNA, the CDR3 is TGTGCCAGCAGTGACGGGGCCCCGGGCACCGGGGAGCTGTTTTTT. Its translation is CASSDGAPGTGELFF. The rearrangement joins TRBV6-4 to TRBJ2-2; possibly TRBD1 for D (5 bases). CDR1 is MRHNA, CDR2 SNTAGT, per germline. V was pared by 2 bases and J by 4 bases, with 11 bases between. This CDR3 has 15 amino acids.

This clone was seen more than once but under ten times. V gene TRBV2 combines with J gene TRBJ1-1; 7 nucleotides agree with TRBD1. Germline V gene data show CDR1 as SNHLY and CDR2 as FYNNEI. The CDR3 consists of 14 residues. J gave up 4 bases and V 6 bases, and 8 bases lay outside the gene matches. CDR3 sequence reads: CASRGDSSFTEAFF. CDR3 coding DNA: TGTGCCAGCAGGGGGGACAGTTCTTTCACTGAAGCTTTCTTT.

This CDR3 reads CASRIGAAGTGELFF. CDR3 in DNA: TGCGCCAGCAGAATCGGGGCCGCGGGCACCGGGGAGCTGTTTTTT. This rearrangement joins TRBV5-1 to TRBJ2-2; TRBD1 or TRBD2 may be the D gene (5 bases each). Trimming cost V 5 bases and J 4 bases, with 15 bases left between them. This CDR3 is 15 amino acids long. CDR1 SGHRS and CDR2 YFSETQ come from the germline V gene.

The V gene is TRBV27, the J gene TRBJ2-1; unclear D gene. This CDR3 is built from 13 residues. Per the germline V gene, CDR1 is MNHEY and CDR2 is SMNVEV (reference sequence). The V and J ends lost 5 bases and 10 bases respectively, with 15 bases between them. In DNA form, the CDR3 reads TGTGCCAGCAGTCCTCCTGGGCAAATCGAGCAGTTCTTC. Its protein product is CASSPPGQIEQFF.

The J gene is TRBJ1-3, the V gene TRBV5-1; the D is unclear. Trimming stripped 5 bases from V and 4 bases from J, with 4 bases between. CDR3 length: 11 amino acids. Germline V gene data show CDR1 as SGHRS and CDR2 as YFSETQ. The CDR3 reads CASRGGNTIYF. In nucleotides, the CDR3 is TGCGCCAGCAGAGGCGGAAACACCATATATTTT.

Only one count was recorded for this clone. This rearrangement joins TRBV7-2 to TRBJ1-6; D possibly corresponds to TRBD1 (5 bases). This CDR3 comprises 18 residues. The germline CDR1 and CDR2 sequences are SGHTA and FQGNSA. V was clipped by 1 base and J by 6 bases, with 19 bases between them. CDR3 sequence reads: CASSLDIGGGLSNSPLHF. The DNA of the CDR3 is TGTGCCAGCAGCTTAGATATTGGGGGGGGACTGAGTAATTCACCCCTCCACTTT.